The rows below give T cell receptor beta chains drawn from one sample of a study of shared clonotypes between healthy human individuals. Produced via immunoSEQ multiplex PCR; TCRdb's table is partial and in-frame only. The sample carries millions of clones, about 92% recorded once. The sample comprised naive CD4+ T cells from PBMCs. These receptors all come from a man in his late teens or twenties in good health. Some clones in this sample may be carry-over from other donors' samples. Each CDR3 is given with its conserved first and last residue. D genes are given only for firm matches. The listing skips clone size in some rows; elsewhere it reads once, few, many or a size class.

j_gene: TRBJ2-2
v_gene: TRBV5-4
abundance: -
d_gene: -
CDR3aa: CAEKVVTGELFF
CDR3nt: TGTGCCGAGAAGGTAGTCACCGGGGAGCTGTTTTTT

j_gene: TRBJ2-5
v_gene: TRBV19
abundance: -
d_gene: -
CDR3aa: CASSIGQLETQYF
CDR3nt: TGTGCCAGTAGTATAGGACAGTTGGAGACCCAGTACTTC

j_gene: TRBJ2-3
v_gene: TRBV6-5
abundance: -
d_gene: -
CDR3aa: CASSLGGTDTQYF
CDR3nt: TGTGCCAGCAGTTTAGGGGGCACAGATACGCAGTATTTT

j_gene: TRBJ2-2
v_gene: TRBV18
abundance: -
d_gene: -
CDR3aa: CASSPGVNTGELFF
CDR3nt: TGTGCCAGCTCACCGGGGGTTAACACCGGGGAGCTGTTTTTT

j_gene: TRBJ2-3
v_gene: TRBV6-6
abundance: -
d_gene: -
CDR3aa: CASSAIRSDTQYF
CDR3nt: TGTGCCAGCAGTGCCATTAGGTCAGATACGCAGTATTTT

j_gene: TRBJ1-2
v_gene: TRBV6-1
abundance: once
d_gene: TRBD1
CDR3aa: CASSTPRTGGGYTF
CDR3nt: TGTGCCAGCAGTACCCCTCGGACAGGGGGAGGCTACACCTTC

j_gene: TRBJ2-1
v_gene: TRBV7-8
abundance: -
d_gene: -
CDR3aa: CASSSDRGHEQFF
CDR3nt: TGTGCCAGCAGCTCTGATCGGGGACATGAGCAGTTCTTC

j_gene: TRBJ1-2
v_gene: TRBV7-2
abundance: once
d_gene: TRBD1
CDR3aa: CASSPGGAVDYGYTF
CDR3nt: TGTGCCAGCAGCCCAGGGGGCGCCGTAGACTATGGCTACACCTTC

j_gene: TRBJ2-7
v_gene: TRBV11-2
abundance: once
d_gene: TRBD2
CDR3aa: CASRRGVPGYEQYF
CDR3nt: TGTGCCAGCAGGCGGGGGGTCCCTGGGTACGAGCAGTACTTC

j_gene: TRBJ2-7
v_gene: TRBV11-1
abundance: -
d_gene: -
CDR3aa: CASSLGGNRVGYEQYF
CDR3nt: TGTGCCAGCAGCTTAGGTGGAAATAGAGTCGGCTACGAGCAGTACTTC

j_gene: TRBJ1-3
v_gene: TRBV2
abundance: -
d_gene: -
CDR3aa: CASSYSTGTSGNTIYF
CDR3nt: TGTGCCAGCAGTTATTCAACGGGTACCTCAGGAAACACCATATATTTT

j_gene: TRBJ1-1
v_gene: TRBV19
abundance: few
d_gene: -
CDR3aa: CATLRRGTEAFF
CDR3nt: TGTGCCACCCTACGGCGGGGCACTGAAGCTTTCTTT

j_gene: TRBJ2-1
v_gene: TRBV27
abundance: -
d_gene: TRBD2
CDR3aa: CASSLSLVLAGGLYNEQFF
CDR3nt: TGTGCCAGCAGTTTATCACTGGTTCTAGCGGGAGGATTGTACAATGAGCAGTTCTTC

j_gene: TRBJ2-7
v_gene: TRBV11-2
abundance: -
d_gene: TRBD1
CDR3aa: CASRGTASYEQYF
CDR3nt: TGTGCCAGCAGAGGGACAGCCTCCTACGAGCAGTACTTC

j_gene: TRBJ2-2
v_gene: TRBV28
abundance: -
d_gene: TRBD1
CDR3aa: CASSPGGTGVLGELFF
CDR3nt: TGTGCCAGCAGCCCTGGAGGGACAGGGGTATTAGGGGAGCTGTTTTTT

j_gene: TRBJ1-1
v_gene: TRBV30
abundance: -
d_gene: -
CDR3aa: CAWRGGRMNTEAFF
CDR3nt: TGTGCCTGGAGGGGGGGACGGATGAACACTGAAGCTTTCTTT

j_gene: TRBJ2-2
v_gene: TRBV29-1
abundance: -
d_gene: -
CDR3aa: CSVEAGRAGELFF
CDR3nt: TGCAGCGTTGAAGCAGGGCGGGCCGGGGAGCTGTTTTTT

j_gene: TRBJ1-4
v_gene: TRBV18
abundance: -
d_gene: -
CDR3aa: CASSRAGVNEKLFF
CDR3nt: TGTGCCAGCTCACGGGCCGGAGTTAATGAAAAACTGTTTTTT

j_gene: TRBJ1-2
v_gene: TRBV6-1
abundance: -
d_gene: -
CDR3aa: CASSGNRSGYTF
CDR3nt: TGTGCCAGCAGTGGGAACAGGTCAGGCTACACCTTC

j_gene: TRBJ2-1
v_gene: TRBV7-2
abundance: few
d_gene: -
CDR3aa: CASSPASTGRDEQFF
CDR3nt: TGTGCCAGCAGCCCCGCCTCGACAGGACGGGATGAGCAGTTCTTC